This T cell receptor (beta chain) was found in a study of T cells in Graves' hyperthyroidism and ophthalmopathy. Study summary: It was at initial diagnosis, before any treatment, that peripheral blood was collected.

The TCR beta CDR3 regions underwent amplification using RNA transcripts as the source. The study used the HTBI primer set for a first-round RT-PCR of the TCR CDR3. TCRdb re-derived calls from the multiplex PCR reads in MiXCR, one entry per CDR3 protein. The sample lists more than 300,000 distinct CDR3 sequences, about 14% occurring once. The CDR3 consists of 14 residues. Germline CDR1 is GTSNPN and CDR2 is SVGIG (reference sequence). The V end lost 3 bases, the J end lost 1 base, and 9 bases lay between the germline ends. This clonotype was counted only a few times. A read error is possible here, since a much larger clone lies one base away. Because the CDR3 is missing its conserved closing phenylalanine or tryptophan, this is likely a read error. An approximately 10 ml volume of fresh peripheral blood provided the PBMCs.

The J gene is TRBJ1-4, the V gene TRBV30; tentative D call: TRBD1 (5 bases). Sequenced material: blood. The TCR originated in a woman in her thirties with Graves' ophthalmopathy. CDR3 residues: CAWSGGVTNEKLFI. In nucleotides, the CDR3 is TGTGCCTGGAGCGGAGGGGTAACTAATGAAAAACTGTTTATT.